The T cell receptor beta chain described here comes from a study of blood T cells in healthy people across ages. Overall study: There was about one barcoded beta molecule captured by template switching per two T cells.

The CDR3 runs 15 residues. The germline CDR1 and CDR2 sequences are MNHEY and SVGEGT. Unmatched junction bases numbered 8, after V lost 5 bases and J lost 5 bases. Isolating PBMCs gave at least 6 million of these cells per sample. Primed by a sample-barcoded 5' primer and a J-beta primer mix, a second PCR proceeded for about 7 to 12 cycles. TCRdb re-called the 5' RACE reads with MiXCR, one entry per CDR3 protein. The table includes around 800,000 distinct CDR3 sequences, around 62% detected once. Sequenced input: blood. This chain uses TRBV6-2 or TRBV6-3 with TRBJ2-1; TRBD1 aligns across 8 bases. The TCR was taken from a man aged 25 to 45 in good health. The CDR3 spells CASSRTGSGHNEQFF. The CDR3 nucleotides are TGTGCCAGCAGTAGGACAGGGAGTGGACACAATGAGCAGTTCTTC.